Following are 26 T cell receptor beta chains from one sample sequenced in a study of blood T cell repertoires in COVID-19. Clones were read by immunoSEQ multiplex PCR, and TCRdb kept only the in-frame ones, dropping some. The sample shows about 74,000 clones, 70% to 90% of them seen only once. Input material: peripheral blood. The receptors come from a man between 65 and 85 years old with active or convalescent COVID-19.

CDR3 residues: CASSEDWESGYTF. The CDR3 coding sequence is TGTGCCAGCAGTGAAGATTGGGAGAGCGGCTACACCTTC. The V gene is TRBV6-1, the J gene TRBJ1-2, with unresolved D. This CDR3 region has 13 residues. The V gene lost 1 base and the J gene lost 8 bases, with 11 bases spanning the gap. Germline lookup yields CDR1 MNHNS and CDR2 SASEGT.

V and J are TRBV18 and TRBJ1-3; TRBD1 is a possible D gene (5 bases). The CDR3 spans 16 residues. The germline V gene encodes CDR1 KGHSH and CDR2 LQKENI. The V end was cut by 1 base, the J end by 0 bases, with 10 bases between. The CDR3 DNA reads TGTGCCAGCTCACCACAGGGGCTGCTCTCTGGAAACACCATATATTTT. Translating it yields CASSPQGLLSGNTIYF.

This chain uses TRBV5-8 with TRBJ1-5; no clear D gene. The CDR3 extends over 14 amino acids. Germline V gene data show CDR1 as SGHTS and CDR2 as YDEGEE. V was trimmed by 6 bases and J by 6 bases, leaving 16 bases between them. The CDR3 reads CASTVAGIPQPQHF. The CDR3 region has the DNA TGTGCCAGCACCGTGGCCGGGATTCCTCAGCCCCAGCATTTT.

V and J are TRBV7-9 and TRBJ2-3; no reliable D call. CDR3 length: 15 amino acids. Trimming removed 0 bases from V and 5 bases from J, with 12 bases in between. The germline CDR1 and CDR2 sequences are SEHNR and FQNEAQ (reference sequence). Here the CDR3 reads CASSLARQTRDTQYF. CDR3 in DNA: TGTGCCAGCAGCTTAGCGCGGCAGACTCGAGATACGCAGTATTTT.

The V gene is TRBV19, the J gene TRBJ1-3; a possible D gene is TRBD1 (6 bases). In germline, CDR1 is LNHDA, CDR2 SQIVND (reference sequence). V was clipped by 5 bases and J by 0 bases, with 11 bases between them. CDR3 length: 15 amino acids. The CDR3 loop reads CASSLQGISGNTIYF. The CDR3 DNA sequence: TGTGCCAGTAGTTTACAGGGCATCTCTGGAAACACCATATATTTT. The variable domain in full, with the rest retrieved from reference TRBV19 and TRBJ1-3, is DGGITQSPKYLFRKEGQNVTLSCEQNLNHDAMYWYRQDPGQGLRLIYYSQIVNDFQKGDIAEGYSVSREKKESFPLTVTSAQKNPTAFYLCASSLQGISGNTIYFGEGSWLTVV.

The chain carries TRBV11-2 and TRBJ2-1, with TRBD2 as a possible D gene (6 bases). V was shortened by 1 base and J by 5 bases, with 12 bases between the two germline ends. The CDR3 runs to 15 residues. Germline V lookup: CDR1 SGHAT, CDR2 FQNNGV. DNA of the CDR3: TGTGCCAGCAGCTTAGGCCGGGGACTGAACAATGAGCAGTTCTTC. Protein product: CASSLGRGLNNEQFF.

V is TRBV19 and J is TRBJ1-2; TRBD1 matches 8 bases. CDR1 is LNHDA and CDR2 is SQIVND in the germline V gene (reference sequence). This CDR3 comprises 12 residues. V lost 4 bases and J lost 6; bases outside the gene matches: 1. The CDR3 region is CASSRQGNGYTF. The CDR3 DNA sequence: TGTGCCAGTAGTAGACAGGGGAATGGCTACACCTTC. The full variable domain, completed using reference TRBV19 and TRBJ1-2, is DGGITQSPKYLFRKEGQNVTLSCEQNLNHDAMYWYRQDPGQGLRLIYYSQIVNDFQKGDIAEGYSVSREKKESFPLTVTSAQKNPTAFYLCASSRQGNGYTFGSGTRLTVV.

V and J are TRBV11-3 and TRBJ2-1; TRBD2 might be the D (6 bases). The CDR3 spans 13 residues. Trimming removed 3 bases at V and 15 bases at J, with 18 bases between. Germline V gene sequence: CDR1 SGHNT, CDR2 YENEEA. CDR3 loop: CASSLNPGLTVFF. The CDR3 nucleotides read TGTGCCAGCAGCTTGAACCCGGGACTGACGGTGTTCTTC.

The rearrangement links TRBV10-3 to TRBJ1-3; 7 bases fit TRBD1. The CDR3 covers 14 residues. After removal of 4 bases from V and 4 bases from J, the junction contained 4 bases not matched to a gene. In germline, CDR1 is ENHRY, CDR2 SYGVKD. The CDR3 coding sequence is TGTGCCATCAGTGCCGGGACAGCCGGAAACACCATATATTTT. Translation: CAISAGTAGNTIYF.

This chain joins TRBV3-1 (or the pseudogene TRBV3-2) and TRBJ2-2; D unclear. The CDR3 sequence is 14 residues long. The V gene's germline CDR1 is LGHDT and CDR2 YNNKEL (reference sequence). Trimming shortened V by 2 bases and J by 7 bases, and 11 bases separated the two germline ends. The CDR3 protein is CASSQIPVGGELFF. The CDR3 nucleotides read TGTGCCAGCAGCCAAATTCCCGTCGGCGGGGAGCTGTTTTTT.

The gene calls are TRBV9 and TRBJ2-7; possible D gene TRBD1, 5 bases. Germline CDR1 reads SGDLS; CDR2 reads YYNGEE. V was clipped by 2 bases and J by 1 base, with 13 bases between them. There are 15 residues in the CDR3. CDR3 nucleotides: TGTGCCAGCAGCGTTGGGGCAGAACCTTCCTACGAGCAGTACTTC. Its protein product is CASSVGAEPSYEQYF.

The CDR3 sequence: CASSPPDRVGKNIQYF. In DNA form, the CDR3 reads TGTGCCAGCTCACCGCCGGACAGGGTGGGCAAAAACATTCAGTACTTC. The chain employs TRBV18 and TRBJ2-4, with 8 bases fitting TRBD1. V lost 3 bases and J lost 3; bases outside the gene matches: 7. Germline values: CDR1 KGHSH, CDR2 LQKENI. The length of the CDR3 is 16 residues.

The rearrangement links TRBV6-2 or TRBV6-3 to TRBJ2-7; TRBD2 matches 9 bases. This CDR3 comprises 14 residues. Trimming cost V 4 bases and J 4 bases; bases outside gene matches: 5. Germline V gene lookup returns CDR1 MNHEY and CDR2 SVGEGT. In DNA form, the CDR3 reads TGTGCCAGCAGTTTAGCGGGAGTAGTATACGAGCAGTACTTC. Protein: CASSLAGVVYEQYF.

This clone was counted a single time. The chain recombines TRBV15 with TRBJ2-1, with 10 bases fitting TRBD1. The CDR3 extends over 16 amino acids. The germline CDR1 and CDR2 sequences are LNHNV and YYDKDF (reference sequence). V shed 1 base and J 3 bases; nucleotides not matched to a gene: 3. This chain's CDR3 is CATSRGGTGVYNEQFF. The CDR3, as DNA: TGTGCCACCAGCAGAGGAGGGACAGGGGTCTACAATGAGCAGTTCTTC.

This chain links TRBV5-4 with TRBJ1-1, with 8 bases aligning to TRBD1. This CDR3 spans 16 amino acids. J gave up 0 bases and V 3 bases, and 7 bases lay outside the gene matches. Per germline, CDR1 SGHNT and CDR2 YYREEE (reference sequence). CDR3 DNA sequence: TGTGCCAGCAGCTCCGGACAGGGAACCCTGAACACTGAAGCTTTCTTT. Translating gives CASSSGQGTLNTEAFF.

The chain employs TRBV7-9 and TRBJ2-2; a possible D gene is TRBD1 (7 bases). The V gene's germline CDR1 is SEHNR and CDR2 FQNEAQ (reference sequence). V was clipped by 5 bases and J by 4 bases, with 11 bases between them. There are 14 residues in the CDR3. As DNA, the CDR3 is TGTGCCAGCAGCGCGGGACAGTCCACCGGGGAGCTGTTTTTT. It translates to CASSAGQSTGELFF.

This clone has only a few counts. The rearrangement links TRBV6-2 or TRBV6-3 to TRBJ2-1; possible D gene TRBD1, 6 bases. This CDR3 has 15 residues. The V gene's germline CDR1 is MNHEY and CDR2 SVGEGT. Trimming shortened V by 6 bases and J by 7 bases, and 19 bases separated the two germline ends. The CDR3 protein is CASSRDWGDRNEQFF. The DNA for the CDR3 is TGTGCCAGCAGCCGTGACTGGGGCGACAGGAATGAGCAGTTCTTC.

V gene TRBV2 combines with J gene TRBJ2-3; TRBD1 matches at 8 bases. The CDR3 contains 14 residues. V was pared by 3 bases and J by 1 base, with 0 bases of the junction left unmatched. Germline-derived CDR1 and CDR2 are SNHLY and FYNNEI. DNA for the CDR3: TGTGCCAGCAGTGAGGACAGGGGCACAGATACGCAGTATTTT. It translates to CASSEDRGTDTQYF.

The chain carries TRBV19 and TRBJ2-7; D may be TRBD1 (7 bases). Germline V gene lookup returns CDR1 LNHDA and CDR2 SQIVND (reference sequence). The CDR3 covers 14 residues. V gave up 3 bases and J gave up 3 bases, with 12 bases separating them. The CDR3 is CASSIRQGGYEQYF. The CDR3 region has the DNA TGTGCCAGTAGTATCCGACAGGGAGGCTACGAGCAGTACTTC.

This clone has more than one count but fewer than ten. The rearrangement joins TRBV19 to TRBJ2-1, with a possible D match to TRBD2 (6 bases). The germline V gene encodes CDR1 LNHDA and CDR2 SQIVND (reference sequence). V lost 2 bases, J lost 3 bases, and 11 bases lay in between. The length of the CDR3 is 15 residues. CDR3 coding DNA: TGTGCCAGTAGTATAACGGGGGAAATCTACAATGAGCAGTTCTTC. Its protein is CASSITGEIYNEQFF.

The chain links TRBV29-1 to TRBJ2-5; TRBD2 might be the D (8 bases). V lost 6 bases and J 5 bases, leaving 16 bases between the germline ends. The CDR3 runs 13 residues. CDR1 SQVTM and CDR2 ANQGSEA come from the germline V gene. The CDR3 loop reads CSVIIAGQETQYF. CDR3 in DNA: TGCAGCGTCATTATAGCGGGACAGGAGACCCAGTACTTC. Looking up the rest from reference TRBV29-1 and TRBJ2-5 gives the full variable domain: SAVISQKPSRDICQRGTSLTIQCQVDSQVTMMFWYRQQPGQSLTLIATANQGSEATYESGFVIDKFPISRPNLTFSTLTVSNMSPEDSSIYLCSVIIAGQETQYFGPGTRLLVL.

This clone was counted between two and nine times. The J gene is TRBJ2-3, the V gene TRBV30, with 7 bases identical to TRBD1. This CDR3 contains 15 residues. Germline CDR1 is GTSNPN and CDR2 is SVGIG (reference sequence). V lost 4 bases and J lost 0; bases outside the gene matches: 7. Here the CDR3 reads CAWTWTGLSTDTQYF. CDR3 coding DNA: TGTGCCTGGACCTGGACAGGACTGAGCACAGATACGCAGTATTTT.

The rearrangement uses TRBV23-1 and TRBJ1-3; weak D call: TRBD1 (5 bases). TRBV23-1 is an ORF for which the function is uncertain. V was shortened by 0 bases and J by 0 bases, with 15 bases between the two germline ends. CDR3 size: 18 residues. The CDR3 here is CASSQSSGGSYSGNTIYF. CDR3 bases: TGCGCCAGCAGTCAATCATCCGGGGGGTCATACTCTGGAAACACCATATATTTT.

This rearrangement joins TRBV19 to TRBJ1-1, with D possibly being TRBD1 (6 bases). V dropped 5 bases and J dropped 4 bases, with 11 bases sitting between them. The CDR3 totals 13 residues. Germline V gives CDR1 LNHDA, CDR2 SQIVND (reference sequence). The CDR3 is CASSETGFTEAFF. CDR3 bases: TGTGCCAGTAGTGAGACAGGTTTCACTGAAGCTTTCTTT.

The chain carries TRBV2 and TRBJ2-6, with TRBD1 matching over 7 bases. CDR1 SNHLY and CDR2 FYNNEI come from the germline V gene. The ends lost 6 bases at V and 0 bases at J; junction bases unmatched: 11. The CDR3 loop spans 18 amino acids. The CDR3 DNA sequence: TGTGCCAGCAGCCTCCGAGGGACAGTTTTCTCTGGGGCCAACGTCCTGACTTTC. Encoded protein: CASSLRGTVFSGANVLTF.

The rearrangement uses TRBV14 and TRBJ2-1; 9 positions match TRBD2. This CDR3 region has 17 residues. Trimming cost V 0 bases and J 4 bases; bases outside gene matches: 7. Germline V lookup: CDR1 SGHDN, CDR2 FVKESK. This chain's CDR3 is CASSQDRPSGAYNEQFF. The CDR3, as DNA: TGTGCCAGCAGCCAAGATAGGCCTAGCGGGGCTTACAATGAGCAGTTCTTC.